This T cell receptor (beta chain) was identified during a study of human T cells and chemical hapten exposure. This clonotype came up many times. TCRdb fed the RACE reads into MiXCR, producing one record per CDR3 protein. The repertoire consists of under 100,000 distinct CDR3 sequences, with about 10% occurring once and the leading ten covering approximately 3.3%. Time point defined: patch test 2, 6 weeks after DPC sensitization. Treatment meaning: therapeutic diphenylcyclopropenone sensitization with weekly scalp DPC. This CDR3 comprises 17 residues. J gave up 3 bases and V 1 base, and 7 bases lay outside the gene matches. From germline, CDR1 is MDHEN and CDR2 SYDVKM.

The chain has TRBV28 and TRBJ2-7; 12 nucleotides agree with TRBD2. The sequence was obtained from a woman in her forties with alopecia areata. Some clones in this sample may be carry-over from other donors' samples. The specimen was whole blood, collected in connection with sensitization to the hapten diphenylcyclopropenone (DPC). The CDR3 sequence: CASSLSSGRVAFYEQYF. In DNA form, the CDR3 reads TGTGCCAGCAGTTTATCTAGCGGGAGGGTGGCCTTCTACGAGCAGTACTTC.